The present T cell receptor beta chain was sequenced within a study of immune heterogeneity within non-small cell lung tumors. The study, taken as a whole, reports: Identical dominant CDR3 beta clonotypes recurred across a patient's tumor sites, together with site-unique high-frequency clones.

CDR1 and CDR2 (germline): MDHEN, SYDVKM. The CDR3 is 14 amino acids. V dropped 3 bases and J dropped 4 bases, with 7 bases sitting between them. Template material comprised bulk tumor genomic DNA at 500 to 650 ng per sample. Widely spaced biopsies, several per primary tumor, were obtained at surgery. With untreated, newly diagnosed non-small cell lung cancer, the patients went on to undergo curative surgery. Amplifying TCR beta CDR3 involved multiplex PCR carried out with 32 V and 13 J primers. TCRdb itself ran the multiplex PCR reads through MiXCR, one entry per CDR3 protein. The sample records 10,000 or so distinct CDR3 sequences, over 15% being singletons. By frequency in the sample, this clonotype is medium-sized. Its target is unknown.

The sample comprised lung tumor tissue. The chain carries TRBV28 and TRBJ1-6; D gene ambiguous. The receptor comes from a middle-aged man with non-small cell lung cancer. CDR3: CASSLVGYNSPLHF. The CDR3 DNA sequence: TGTGCCAGCAGTTTGGTAGGGTATAATTCACCCCTCCACTTT.